The clone carrying this T cell receptor beta chain was observed a single time. This entry comes from a study of blood T cell repertoires in COVID-19. Using immunoSEQ multiplex PCR, the repertoire was profiled, and TCRdb retains in-frame clones only, with some absent. Of 250,000 to 350,000 clones in the sample, 88% were seen once. Trimming pared 4 bases from V and 1 base from J, leaving 7 bases between. The CDR3 covers 13 residues. Germline V gene data show CDR1 as LNHDA and CDR2 as SQIVND (reference sequence). Sequencing used peripheral blood. The chain recombines TRBV19 with TRBJ1-1; D gene uncertain. This receptor was obtained from a woman in her twenties or thirties with COVID-19, enrolled during active disease. CDR3 nucleotide sequence: TGTGCCAGTAGTACTACAGCGAACACTGAAGCTTTCTTT. Translating gives CASSTTANTEAFF. The full variable domain, completed using reference TRBV19 and TRBJ1-1, is DGGITQSPKYLFRKEGQNVTLSCEQNLNHDAMYWYRQDPGQGLRLIYYSQIVNDFQKGDIAEGYSVSREKKESFPLTVTSAQKNPTAFYLCASSTTANTEAFFGQGTRLTVV.